A single sample is the source of the 28 T cell receptor beta chains below, sequenced in a study of shared clonotypes between healthy human individuals. Some clones are missing from TCRdb's copy, which holds only in-frame ones; the method was immunoSEQ multiplex PCR. The sample lists 97,000 or so clones; less than 50% were seen once. Sequenced sample: PBMCs. Receptor source: a woman aged 40 to 50 in good health. Some clones in this sample may be carry-over from other donors' samples.

Many counts were recorded for this clone. The J gene is TRBJ2-1, the V gene TRBV6-1; TRBD2 aligns across 9 bases. V trimming: 8 bases; J trimming: 3 bases; junction bases outside the gene matches: 5. CDR3 length equals 14 residues. The germline V gene has CDR1 MNHNS and CDR2 SASEGT. Here the CDR3 DNA reads TGTGCCAGCCTCTCTAGCGGGATCTACAATGAGCAGTTCTTC. Residues: CASLSSGIYNEQFF.

For the CDR3, the DNA is TGCGCCAGCAGCTTGGCGGGACCGGAAAACAATCAGCCCCAGCATTTT. Translating it yields CASSLAGPENNQPQHF. The chain recombines TRBV5-1 with TRBJ1-5; possibly TRBD1 for D (5 bases). CDR1 and CDR2 from the germline V gene are SGHRS and YFSETQ. This CDR3 has 16 residues. V was trimmed by 0 bases and J by 3 bases, leaving 13 bases between them.

A note on this clone: It differs at one base from a far larger clone, so likely a read error. CDR3 sequence: CSARDGTYELYF. DNA for the CDR3: TGCAGCGCGCGGGACGGAACCTACGAGCTGTACTTC. The chain has TRBV29-1 and TRBJ2-7; D may be TRBD2 (6 bases). Looked up from germline, CDR1 is SQVTM and CDR2 is ANQGSEA. The CDR3 extends over 12 amino acids.

This clone was seen more than once but under ten times. The gene calls are TRBV7-2 and TRBJ1-5, with D tentatively TRBD1 (6 bases). This CDR3 spans 14 amino acids. Germline loops: CDR1 SGHTA, CDR2 FQGNSA. Trimming took off 1 base at V and 8 bases at J, with 12 bases between the two ends. The CDR3: CASSLVGGGEPQHF. The CDR3 nucleotides are TGTGCCAGCAGCTTAGTAGGAGGGGGGGAGCCCCAGCATTTT.

CDR3 protein: CACNRDSYEQYF. In DNA, the CDR3 is TGTGCCTGCAACAGGGACTCCTACGAGCAGTACTTC. This rearrangement joins TRBV30 to TRBJ2-7, with D possibly TRBD1 on 6 matching bases. The ends were cut back, 6 bases at V and 0 bases at J, with 9 bases in the middle. Per the germline V gene, CDR1 is GTSNPN and CDR2 is SVGIG (reference sequence). The CDR3 sequence is 12 residues long.

This clone came up once. V and J are TRBV15 and TRBJ2-1, with 8 bases matching TRBD2. The CDR3 totals 16 residues. The germline gives CDR1 LNHNV, CDR2 YYDKDF (reference sequence). J gave up 9 bases and V 0 bases, and 10 bases lay outside the gene matches. This CDR3 reads CATSRDPREARGEQFF. DNA of the CDR3: TGTGCCACCAGCAGAGATCCGCGGGAGGCCAGAGGTGAGCAGTTCTTC.

Points on this clone: This sequence is one base from a far larger clone and is likely a read error. Different DNA sequences within this sample yield the same CDR3. The chain carries TRBV30 and TRBJ2-5, with 9 positions matching TRBD2. The CDR3 is 13 amino acids. Per germline, CDR1 GTSNPN and CDR2 SVGIG (reference sequence). Here the CDR3 reads CAWRLAGGQTQYF. The CDR3 nucleotides read TGCGCCTGGCGCCTGGCGGGGGGGCAGACCCAGTACTTC.

This clone was seen ten or more times. The genes are TRBV30 and TRBJ1-1; 9 nucleotides agree with TRBD1. V was pared by 0 bases and J by 4 bases, with 3 bases of the junction left unmatched. CDR3 size: 14 residues. CDR1 and CDR2 (germline): GTSNPN, SVGIG (reference sequence). The CDR3 spells CAWSVGQGSTEAFF. The CDR3 DNA reads TGTGCCTGGAGTGTGGGACAGGGAAGCACTGAAGCTTTCTTT.

For this clone: With only one base between it and a far larger clone, this is likely a read error. The chain carries TRBV4-1 and TRBJ2-7; possibly TRBD1 for D (6 bases). Germline loops: CDR1 MGHRA, CDR2 YSYEKL. The CDR3 length is 15 residues. CDR3 nucleotide sequence: TGTGCCAGCAGCCAAACCCAGGGGAGCTCCTACGAGCAGCACTTC. It encodes CASSQTQGSSYEQHF.

This clone was recorded at least ten times. The J gene is TRBJ2-5, the V gene TRBV2; no firm D call. V lost 5 bases to trimming and J lost 5 bases, with 3 bases between them. CDR1 SNHLY and CDR2 FYNNEI come from the germline V gene. CDR3 length equals 10 residues. The CDR3 is CASSRETQYF. Written as DNA, the CDR3 is TGTGCCAGCAGTAGGGAGACCCAGTACTTC.

V and J are TRBV30 and TRBJ2-7; the D gene is possibly TRBD2 (5 bases). Germline V lookup: CDR1 GTSNPN, CDR2 SVGIG (reference sequence). Between the trimmed V and J ends, which lost 1 base and 1 base, there was a span of 11 bases. CDR3 size: 14 residues. CDR3 residues: CAWSALRGSYEQYF. The CDR3 region has the DNA TGTGCCTGGAGTGCCCTTAGAGGGTCCTACGAGCAGTACTTC.

For the CDR3, the DNA is TGTGCCAGCAGCCCGGACAGATCCAGCTCCTACGAGCAGTACTTC. Translation gives CASSPDRSSSYEQYF. The rearrangement joins TRBV9 to TRBJ2-7, with a possible D match to TRBD1 (6 bases). The germline CDR1 and CDR2 sequences are SGDLS and YYNGEE. The CDR3 spans 15 residues. V shed 4 bases and J shed 0 bases, with 14 bases lying between them.

This clone was found many times. The V call is TRBV4-1, the J call TRBJ2-7, with 10 positions matching TRBD2. J lost 7 bases, V lost 4 bases, and 7 bases had no gene match. Per the germline V gene, CDR1 is MGHRA and CDR2 is YSYEKL. This CDR3 has 14 amino acids. The CDR3 DNA sequence: TGCGCCAGCAGCCCCCGGGTAGCGGGAGGTGAGCAGTACTTC. This sequence encodes CASSPRVAGGEQYF.

This clone turned up a few times. V gene TRBV18 combines with J gene TRBJ2-1; D gene ambiguous. Trimming stripped 0 bases from V and 4 bases from J, with 1 base between. Germline-derived CDR1 and CDR2 are KGHSH and LQKENI. The CDR3 is 12 amino acids. The CDR3 sequence: CASSPPYNEQFF. The DNA for the CDR3 is TGTGCCAGCTCACCACCTTACAATGAGCAGTTCTTC.

The chain uses TRBV30 and TRBJ1-1; D might be TRBD1 (6 bases). Germline loops: CDR1 GTSNPN, CDR2 SVGIG (reference sequence). Trimming shortened V by 5 bases and J by 4 bases, and 14 bases separated the two germline ends. The CDR3 has 13 amino acids. CDR3 amino acids: CAWAIRGSTEAFF. For the CDR3, the DNA is TGTGCCTGGGCCATCAGGGGCAGCACTGAAGCTTTCTTT. Drawing the rest from reference TRBV30 and TRBJ1-1, the complete variable domain is SQTIHQWPATLVQPVGSPLSLECTVEGTSNPNLYWYRQAAGRGLQLLFYSVGIGQISSEVPQNLSASRPQDRQFILSSKKLLLSDSGFYLCAWAIRGSTEAFFGQGTRLTVV.

In this sample, this clone turned up a few times. The V and J genes are TRBV29-1 and TRBJ2-2; 9 positions match TRBD1. The length of the CDR3 is 13 residues. Losses at the gene ends were 7 bases for V and 6 bases for J; bases not matched to a gene: 6. Germline V gene data show CDR1 as SQVTM and CDR2 as ANQGSEA. The CDR3 is CSAKDRGAGELFF. The CDR3, as DNA: TGCAGCGCCAAGGACAGGGGAGCCGGGGAGCTGTTTTTT.

V and J are TRBV28 and TRBJ2-7; TRBD1 agrees at 11 bases. Per germline, CDR1 MDHEN and CDR2 SYDVKM. The CDR3 totals 13 residues. J lost 5 bases, V lost 6 bases, and 3 bases had no gene match. The CDR3 sequence is CASRPGQGDEQYF. CDR3 in DNA: TGTGCCAGCAGGCCGGGACAGGGGGACGAGCAGTACTTC.

This clone was detected only a few times. The chain joins TRBV21-1 to TRBJ2-7; no check of the table's D call, TRBD1, against the DNA was made. TRBV21-1 is a listed pseudogene. This CDR3 contains 16 residues. For the CDR3, the DNA is TGTGCCAGCAGCAAAGATGGGACAGGGGGTCCTTACGAGCAGTACTTC. Protein: CASSKDGTGGPYEQYF.

Notes on this clone: A much bigger clone sits one base away, suggesting this may be a read error. A read error is likely, as this CDR3 ends without the conserved phenylalanine or tryptophan. The chain carries TRBV29-1 and TRBJ1-1; 8 bases line up with TRBD1. J was trimmed by 1 base and V by 7 bases; bases with no gene match: 2. This CDR3 has 12 amino acids. The germline CDR1 and CDR2 sequences are SQVTM and ANQGSEA. The CDR3: CSAGTGNTEAFS. The CDR3, as DNA: TGCAGCGCTGGGACAGGGAACACTGAAGCTTTCTCT.

This clone came up once. One base separates it from a far larger clone, so it is likely a read error. In DNA, the CDR3 is TGTGCCAGCAGTTGCCCCTCCTACAATGAGCAGTTCTTC. It yields the protein CASSCPSYNEQFF. The rearrangement uses TRBV27 and TRBJ2-1; D gene uncertain. The germline V and J ends were trimmed by 4 bases and 0 bases, with 4 bases remaining between them. The CDR3 has 13 amino acids. Germline CDR1 MNHEY, CDR2 SMNVEV (reference sequence).

This clone has only a few counts. The rearrangement joins TRBV4-1 to TRBJ2-2; TRBD2 matches 11 bases. Germline V gene lookup returns CDR1 MGHRA and CDR2 YSYEKL. The CDR3 loop spans 18 amino acids. V lost 0 bases to trimming and J lost 2 bases; unmatched junction nucleotides: 5. CDR3: CASSQEAGLADNTGELFF. DNA for the CDR3: TGCGCCAGCAGCCAAGAGGCGGGACTAGCGGACAACACCGGGGAGCTGTTTTTT.

The rearrangement links TRBV6-1 to TRBJ2-7, with D unresolved. The CDR3 extends over 13 amino acids. From germline, CDR1 is MNHNS and CDR2 SASEGT. V was shortened by 4 bases and J by 2 bases, with 9 bases between the two germline ends. The CDR3 here is CASSVSWAYEQYF. In DNA form, the CDR3 reads TGTGCCAGCAGTGTTAGCTGGGCCTACGAGCAGTACTTC.

The chain joins TRBV5-1 to TRBJ2-7; TRBD1 agrees at 10 bases. Trimming cost V 4 bases and J 3 bases; bases outside gene matches: 4. Germline-derived CDR1 and CDR2 are SGHRS and YFSETQ. There are 14 residues in the CDR3. The CDR3: CASSAGQGYYEQYF. Written as DNA, the CDR3 is TGCGCCAGCAGCGCGGGACAGGGGTACTACGAGCAGTACTTC.

A remark on this clone: A much larger clone is a single base away; this may be a read error. The same CDR3 can be traced to other DNA sequences in this sample. This CDR3 is CATSRLLGPGDEQYF. Here the CDR3 DNA reads TGTGCCACCAGCAGGCTACTAGGTCCAGGGGACGAGCAGTACTTC. The chain links TRBV15 to TRBJ2-7, with D possibly being TRBD1 (6 bases). The germline gives CDR1 LNHNV, CDR2 YYDKDF (reference sequence). The CDR3 covers 15 residues. Trimming took off 3 bases at V and 5 bases at J, with 17 bases between the two ends.

The chain recombines TRBV10-3 with TRBJ2-7; 9 positions agree with TRBD1. The CDR3 is 13 residues long. The junction had 3 bases not matched to a gene; V was cut back by 4 bases and J by 5 bases. Germline CDR1 reads ENHRY; CDR2 reads SYGVKD. CDR3 in DNA: TGTGCCATCAGTGGAGGGACAGGGAACGAGCAGTACTTC. It encodes CAISGGTGNEQYF.

In this sample, this clone turned up a few times. The chain recombines TRBV6-1 with TRBJ1-2; no clear D. This CDR3 has 12 residues. Germline V gene sequence: CDR1 MNHNS, CDR2 SASEGT. The V end lost 2 bases, the J end lost 5 bases, and 6 bases lay between the germline ends. CDR3 sequence reads: CASSELGYGYTF. In DNA form, the CDR3 reads TGTGCCAGCAGTGAACTAGGGTATGGCTACACCTTC.

This clone turned up a few times. The V and J genes are TRBV18 and TRBJ2-7; tentative D call: TRBD1 (5 bases). This CDR3 is 14 amino acids long. Germline CDR1 and CDR2: KGHSH and LQKENI. Trimming cost V 3 bases and J 0 bases, with 9 bases left between them. CDR3 DNA sequence: TGTGCCAGCTCACCCAGCCAGGGCTCCTACGAGCAGTACTTC. It translates to CASSPSQGSYEQYF.

In its sample, this clone was seen a few times. The chain carries TRBV28 and TRBJ1-1; D ambiguous. This CDR3 region has 13 residues. V was trimmed by 1 base and J by 2 bases, leaving 5 bases between them. Germline V lookup: CDR1 MDHEN, CDR2 SYDVKM. CDR3 bases: TGTGCCAGCAGTTTATCGGGAAACACTGAAGCTTTCTTT. It encodes CASSLSGNTEAFF.